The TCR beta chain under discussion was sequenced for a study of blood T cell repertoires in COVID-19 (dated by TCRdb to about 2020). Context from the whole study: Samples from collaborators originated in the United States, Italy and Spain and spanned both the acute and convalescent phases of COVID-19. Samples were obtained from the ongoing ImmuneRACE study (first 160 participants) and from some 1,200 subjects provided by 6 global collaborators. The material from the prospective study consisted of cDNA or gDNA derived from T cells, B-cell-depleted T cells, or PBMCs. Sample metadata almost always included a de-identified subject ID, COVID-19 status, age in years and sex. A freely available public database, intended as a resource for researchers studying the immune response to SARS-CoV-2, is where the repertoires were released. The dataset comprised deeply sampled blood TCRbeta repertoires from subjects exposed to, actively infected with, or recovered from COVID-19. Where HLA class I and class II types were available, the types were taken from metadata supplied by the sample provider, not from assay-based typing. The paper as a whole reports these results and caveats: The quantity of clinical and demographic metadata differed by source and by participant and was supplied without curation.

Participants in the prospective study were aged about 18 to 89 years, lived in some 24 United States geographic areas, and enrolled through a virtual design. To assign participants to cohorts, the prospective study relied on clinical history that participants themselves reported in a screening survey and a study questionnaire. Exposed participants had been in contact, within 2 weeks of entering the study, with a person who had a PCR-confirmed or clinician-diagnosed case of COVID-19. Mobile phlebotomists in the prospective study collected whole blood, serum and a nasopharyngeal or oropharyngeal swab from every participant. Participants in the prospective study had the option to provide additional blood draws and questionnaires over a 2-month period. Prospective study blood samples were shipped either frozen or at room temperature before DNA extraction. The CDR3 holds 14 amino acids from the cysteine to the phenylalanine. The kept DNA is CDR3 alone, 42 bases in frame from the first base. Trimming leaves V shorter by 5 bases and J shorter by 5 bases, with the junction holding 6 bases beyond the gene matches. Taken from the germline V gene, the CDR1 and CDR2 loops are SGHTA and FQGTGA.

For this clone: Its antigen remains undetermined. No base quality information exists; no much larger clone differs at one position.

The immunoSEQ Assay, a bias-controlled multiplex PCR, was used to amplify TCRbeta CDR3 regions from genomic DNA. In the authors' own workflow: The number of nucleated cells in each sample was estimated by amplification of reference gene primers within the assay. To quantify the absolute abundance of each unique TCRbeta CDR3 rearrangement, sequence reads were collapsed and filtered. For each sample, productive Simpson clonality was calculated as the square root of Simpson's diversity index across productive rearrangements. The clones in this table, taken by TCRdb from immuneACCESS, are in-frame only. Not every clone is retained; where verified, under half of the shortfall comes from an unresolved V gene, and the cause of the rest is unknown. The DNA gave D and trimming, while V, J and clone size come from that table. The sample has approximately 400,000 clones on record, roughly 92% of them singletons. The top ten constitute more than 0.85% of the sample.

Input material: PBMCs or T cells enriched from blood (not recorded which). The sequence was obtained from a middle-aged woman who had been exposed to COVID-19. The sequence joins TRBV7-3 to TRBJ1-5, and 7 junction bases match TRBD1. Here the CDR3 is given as CASSGPGGDQPQHF. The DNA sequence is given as TGTGCCAGCAGCGGGCCAGGGGGAGATCAGCCCCAGCATTTT.